These 26 T cell receptor beta chains share one sample of origin, sequenced in a study of T cell repertoires in cytomegalovirus infection (dated by TCRdb to the late 2010s). Sequenced on an Illumina HiSeq 1500. TCRdb reprocessed the public reads (quality trimming at Q25 with fastp, clone calling with MiXCR) and kept in-frame beta chains. Every CDR3 protein is listed once, alongside the most common genes and DNA of its rows. This sample gives some 180,000 distinct CDR3 sequences in total; roughly 17% of them show up just once. The top ten hold around 27% of the sample. The sequenced sample consisted of CD8+ T cells from PBMCs. These receptors were taken from a human donor in good health (CMV status not recorded). Some clones in this sample may be carry-over from other donors' samples.

This clonotype was observed at least ten times. The chain carries TRBV7-2 and TRBJ2-1, with D unresolved. V lost 0 bases to trimming and J lost 0 bases, with 9 bases between them. Per the germline V gene, CDR1 is SGHTA and CDR2 is FQGNSA. This CDR3 contains 16 residues. CDR3 coding DNA: TGTGCCAGCAGCTTAGCCAAAGCGAGCTCCTACAATGAGCAGTTCTTC. It specifies CASSLAKASSYNEQFF.

This clonotype was detected a few times. The rearrangement joins TRBV20-1 to TRBJ2-1; 7 positions match TRBD2. CDR3 size: 15 residues. Germline assignment: CDR1 DFQATT and CDR2 SNEGSKA (reference sequence). V was pared by 0 bases and J by 7 bases, with 9 bases of the junction left unmatched. This CDR3 is CSARDPGGPWNEQFF. The CDR3 nucleotides are TGCAGTGCTAGAGATCCGGGGGGACCCTGGAATGAGCAGTTCTTC.

This clonotype turned up a few times. V and J are TRBV7-9 and TRBJ1-5; D ambiguous. CDR1 is SEHNR, CDR2 FQNEAQ, per germline (reference sequence). Trimming pared 7 bases from V and 2 bases from J, leaving 6 bases between. This CDR3 comprises 12 residues. The CDR3 sequence is CASKRGNQPQHF. The CDR3, as DNA: TGTGCCAGCAAACGAGGCAATCAGCCCCAGCATTTT.

This clonotype was counted between two and nine times. V is TRBV7-9 and J is TRBJ1-2; a possible D gene is TRBD1 (6 bases). This CDR3 is built from 15 residues. V lost 1 base to trimming and J lost 8 bases, with 17 bases between them. The germline V gene has CDR1 SEHNR and CDR2 FQNEAQ (reference sequence). The CDR3 DNA is TGTGCCAGCAGCTTAGATGCCGACAGGACTGGGGGCTACACCTTC. Translating gives CASSLDADRTGGYTF.

The V and J genes are TRBV27 and TRBJ2-2; the D is unclear. The CDR3 is made up of 14 amino acids. Germline CDR1 MNHEY, CDR2 SMNVEV (reference sequence). Trimming took off 4 bases at V and 0 bases at J, with 6 bases between the two ends. The CDR3, as DNA: TGTGCCAGCAGTTCGCCTCCGAACACCGGGGAGCTGTTTTTT. It encodes CASSSPPNTGELFF.

This clonotype was seen a few times. The chain employs TRBV12-3 or TRBV12-4 and TRBJ2-2; TRBD2 agrees at 7 bases. The CDR3 covers 16 residues. The V segment lost 1 base and the J segment 3 bases; nucleotides outside the gene matches: 5. CDR3 coding DNA: TGTGCCAGCAGTTTAGTGGGAGGGACTCACACCGGGGAGCTGTTTTTT. Protein: CASSLVGGTHTGELFF.

The rearrangement joins TRBV20-1 to TRBJ2-3, with TRBD2 matching 8 bases. V lost 0 bases to trimming and J lost 4 bases; unmatched junction nucleotides: 15. In germline, CDR1 is DFQATT, CDR2 SNEGSKA (reference sequence). This CDR3 spans 18 amino acids. The CDR3 nucleotides read TGCAGTGCTAGAGATCTACTAGCGGAGGCTAAACACCCAGATACGCAGTATTTT. Amino acids: CSARDLLAEAKHPDTQYF.

This clonotype occurred many times. J is TRBJ2-3 and V is TRBV7-2, with D uncertain. V lost 1 base and J lost 0, with 8 bases in between. The CDR3 totals 15 residues. CDR1 and CDR2 (germline): SGHTA, FQGNSA. CDR3 nucleotides: TGTGCCAGCAGCTTAGGCGGAACTAGCACAGATACGCAGTATTTT. Translated: CASSLGGTSTDTQYF.

This CDR3 reads CASSFGTGNQPQHF. For the CDR3, the DNA is TGTGCCAGCAGTTTTGGGACAGGCAATCAGCCCCAGCATTTT. The genes are TRBV28 and TRBJ1-5; 7 bases map to TRBD1. CDR3 length: 14 residues. Germline CDR1 MDHEN, CDR2 SYDVKM. Unmatched junction bases numbered 1, after V lost 3 bases and J lost 2 bases.

The gene calls are TRBV29-1 and TRBJ2-1, with 7 bases lining up with TRBD1. With 7 bases clipped from V and 3 bases from J, the junction kept 6 bases outside the gene matches. This CDR3 is built from 13 residues. CDR1 and CDR2 from the germline V gene are SQVTM and ANQGSEA. As DNA, the CDR3 is TGCAGCGCCGACGGGGACAGCTACAATGAGCAGTTCTTC. Protein sequence: CSADGDSYNEQFF.

The chain employs TRBV29-1 and TRBJ1-2, with D possibly TRBD1 on 6 matching bases. With 4 bases removed from V and 7 bases from J, the gap between germline ends came to 16 bases. The CDR3 is 13 residues long. Germline CDR1 is SQVTM and CDR2 is ANQGSEA. The CDR3 here is CSVGDVQGGGYTF. The DNA of the CDR3 is TGCAGCGTTGGGGACGTACAGGGCGGTGGCTACACCTTC.

This chain links TRBV12-3 or TRBV12-4 with TRBJ2-5; D gene ambiguous. Trimming removed 3 bases from V and 4 bases from J, with 12 bases in between. This CDR3 comprises 14 residues. The CDR3 spells CASSFATSGETQYF. DNA of the CDR3: TGTGCCAGCAGTTTCGCCACCTCTGGAGAGACCCAGTACTTC.

This clonotype was detected only a few times. The chain employs TRBV6-8 and TRBJ1-2; a weak D match, TRBD1 (5 bases). In germline, CDR1 is MNHGY, CDR2 SAAAGT. The CDR3 extends over 14 amino acids. V lost 7 bases, J lost 6 bases, and 18 bases lay in between. For the CDR3, the DNA is TGTGCCAGCACCTCCGGGCAGGGAGGCAATGGCTACACCTTC. It yields the protein CASTSGQGGNGYTF.

V and J are TRBV6-2 or TRBV6-3 and TRBJ2-1; 14 positions match TRBD2. Germline V lookup: CDR1 MNHEY, CDR2 SVGEGT. The CDR3 is 19 amino acids. After removal of 2 bases from V and 8 bases from J, the junction contained 14 bases not matched to a gene. CDR3 sequence: CASSYRLTRLAGGPDEQFF. The CDR3 DNA reads TGTGCCAGCAGTTACCGCTTAACGAGACTAGCGGGGGGGCCCGATGAGCAGTTCTTC.

This clonotype occurred a few times. The chain combines TRBV7-6 with TRBJ1-2; maybe TRBD1 (5 bases). The CDR3 runs 14 residues. The ends were cut back, 0 bases at V and 2 bases at J, with 7 bases in the middle. Germline V lookup: CDR1 SGHVS, CDR2 FNYEAQ. For the CDR3, the DNA is TGTGCCAGCAGCTTAGCAGCAGGGAACTATGGCTACACCTTC. This sequence encodes CASSLAAGNYGYTF.

This clonotype has more than one count but fewer than ten. V and J are TRBV7-2 and TRBJ1-1; 9 nucleotides agree with TRBD1. V trimming: 3 bases; J trimming: 5 bases; junction bases outside the gene matches: 4. The CDR3 is 14 amino acids. Germline V gives CDR1 SGHTA, CDR2 FQGNSA. The CDR3 is CASSFTQGATEAFF. CDR3 coding DNA: TGTGCCAGCAGCTTTACACAGGGGGCGACTGAAGCTTTCTTT.

This clonotype was counted between two and nine times. The chain links TRBV7-2 to TRBJ2-3; 7 bases match TRBD2. The germline V gene has CDR1 SGHTA and CDR2 FQGNSA. This CDR3 is 16 amino acids long. The J segment lost 4 bases and the V segment lost 4 bases, leaving 11 bases of the junction unmatched. In DNA, the CDR3 is TGTGCCAGCAGCTCGCAAGACGGGAGGCACGCAGATACGCAGTATTTT. Its protein product is CASSSQDGRHADTQYF.

This clonotype was seen a handful of times. The rearrangement joins TRBV7-9 to TRBJ2-1; possible D gene TRBD1, 6 bases. V gave up 3 bases and J gave up 7 bases, with 10 bases separating them. CDR1 SEHNR and CDR2 FQNEAQ come from the germline V gene (reference sequence). The CDR3 is 13 amino acids. The CDR3 nucleotides are TGTGCCAGCAGCTTCCTAGGGGGAAATGAGCAGTTCTTC. Translation: CASSFLGGNEQFF.

The chain carries TRBV15 and TRBJ2-3; no clear D. Trimming left V 8 bases short and J 3 bases short, with 18 bases between. This CDR3 comprises 15 residues. Germline CDR1 LNHNV, CDR2 YYDKDF (reference sequence). DNA for the CDR3: TGTGCCACCTCCGGGTCCGTTTATTGGACAGATACGCAGTATTTT. It codes for CATSGSVYWTDTQYF.

This clonotype appeared many times. V usage is TRBV7-6 and J usage is TRBJ2-2; a possible D gene is TRBD2 (6 bases). The germline CDR1 and CDR2 sequences are SGHVS and FNYEAQ. Between the trimmed V and J ends, which lost 0 bases and 1 base, there was a span of 6 bases. CDR3 length: 15 amino acids. DNA of the CDR3: TGTGCCAGCAGCTTAGCGGGGGGGAACACCGGGGAGCTGTTTTTT. Its translation: CASSLAGGNTGELFF. Filled out from reference TRBV7-6 and TRBJ2-2, the complete variable domain reads GAGVSQSPRYKVTKRGQDVALRCDPISGHVSLYWYRQALGQGPEFLTYFNYEAQQDKSGLPNDRFSAERPEGSISTLTIQRTEQRDSAMYRCASSLAGGNTGELFFGEGSRLTVL.

The gene calls are TRBV7-6 and TRBJ1-1; 7 bases agree with TRBD1. V was pared by 4 bases and J by 0 bases, with 2 bases of the junction left unmatched. In germline, CDR1 is SGHVS, CDR2 FNYEAQ. This CDR3 spans 14 amino acids. The CDR3, as DNA: TGTGCCAGCAGCTCTACAGGGGTGAACACTGAAGCTTTCTTT. Protein sequence: CASSSTGVNTEAFF. Full variable domain (remainder filled in from reference TRBV7-6 and TRBJ1-1): GAGVSQSPRYKVTKRGQDVALRCDPISGHVSLYWYRQALGQGPEFLTYFNYEAQQDKSGLPNDRFSAERPEGSISTLTIQRTEQRDSAMYRCASSSTGVNTEAFFGQGTRLTVV.

The gene calls are TRBV28 and TRBJ2-2; weak D call: TRBD2 (5 bases). With 7 bases removed from V and 2 bases from J, the gap between germline ends came to 20 bases. Germline CDR1 is MDHEN and CDR2 is SYDVKM. This CDR3 region has 17 residues. Here the CDR3 DNA reads TGTGCCAGCACCCCCACTCCCGGACTCCTAAACACCGGGGAGCTGTTTTTT. Translation: CASTPTPGLLNTGELFF.

The V call is TRBV7-9, the J call TRBJ1-5, with D maybe TRBD1 (5 bases). The CDR3 is made up of 12 amino acids. CDR1 is SEHNR and CDR2 is FQNEAQ in the germline V gene (reference sequence). Trimming removed 2 bases at V and 8 bases at J, with 7 bases between. In nucleotides, the CDR3 is TGTGCCAGCAGCTTACAGGGTGAGCCCCAGCATTTT. Residues: CASSLQGEPQHF.

This clonotype was observed a handful of times. CDR3 loop: CASSFRDVENTDTQYF. The DNA of the CDR3 is TGTGCCAGCAGTTTCCGGGACGTTGAAAACACAGATACGCAGTATTTT. The chain recombines TRBV28 with TRBJ2-3, with D perhaps matching TRBD1 or TRBD2 (5 bases each). Per germline, CDR1 MDHEN and CDR2 SYDVKM. V was pared by 3 bases and J by 2 bases, with 15 bases between. CDR3 length: 16 residues.

CDR3 protein: CSARGYGRQGAQETQYF. CDR3 in DNA: TGCAGTGCTAGAGGATATGGGAGACAGGGAGCCCAAGAGACCCAGTACTTC. V and J are TRBV20-1 and TRBJ2-5; 7 bases are a match to TRBD1. V trimming: 1 base; J trimming: 1 base; junction bases outside the gene matches: 12. The germline CDR1 and CDR2 sequences are DFQATT and SNEGSKA (reference sequence). This CDR3 is 17 amino acids long.

In its sample, this clonotype was seen a few times. The V gene is TRBV6-8, the J gene TRBJ2-7, with 7 bases identical to TRBD1. J gave up 1 base and V 6 bases, and 6 bases lay outside the gene matches. CDR1 and CDR2 from the germline V gene are MNHGY and SAAAGT. The CDR3 totals 14 residues. CDR3 loop: CASRAGDSSYEQYF. For the CDR3, the DNA is TGTGCCAGCAGAGCCGGGGACAGTTCCTACGAGCAGTACTTC.